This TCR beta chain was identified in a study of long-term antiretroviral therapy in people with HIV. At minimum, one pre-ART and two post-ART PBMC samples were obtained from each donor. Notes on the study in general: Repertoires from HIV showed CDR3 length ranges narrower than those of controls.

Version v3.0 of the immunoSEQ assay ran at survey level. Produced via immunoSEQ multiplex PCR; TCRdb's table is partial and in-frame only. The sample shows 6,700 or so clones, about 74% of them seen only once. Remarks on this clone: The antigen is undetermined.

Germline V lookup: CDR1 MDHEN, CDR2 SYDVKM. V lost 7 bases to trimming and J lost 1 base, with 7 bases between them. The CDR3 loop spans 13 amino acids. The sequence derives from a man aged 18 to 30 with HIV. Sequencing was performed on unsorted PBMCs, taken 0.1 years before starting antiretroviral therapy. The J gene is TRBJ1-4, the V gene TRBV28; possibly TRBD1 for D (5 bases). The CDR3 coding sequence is TGTGCCAGCATGGGGGAAACTAATGAAAAACTGTTTTTT. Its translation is CASMGETNEKLFF.